A selection of T cell receptor beta chains follows, all from one sample in a study of T-cell memory formation after mild COVID-19. A single record per CDR3 protein comes from TCRdb applying MiXCR to the 5' RACE reads. This sample has under 250,000 distinct CDR3 sequences; approximately 15% occur once, and the top ten carry 2% to 2.5%. The source material was PBMCs or a T cell subset sorted from them (not recorded which). These receptor sequences come from an adult woman who had mild COVID-19 (a few samples of this study predate the infection). Cell type and time point are not known. Both conserved end residues are part of each CDR3. Each record gives: clone size, V gene, CDR3 length, D gene, J gene, CDR3 protein, CDR3 DNA. The D gene is left open where the match is weak. Part of the rows lack a size; the others show once, few, many or a class for expanded clones.

size: few
V: TRBV29-1
length: 14
D: -
J: TRBJ1-2
CDR3: CSTPSGGPNYGYTF
DNA: TGCAGCACCCCCAGTGGAGGGCCTAACTATGGCTACACCTTC

size: -
V: TRBV7-2
length: 15
D: TRBD1
J: TRBJ1-5
CDR3: CASSFPGTGNQPQHF
DNA: TGTGCCAGCAGCTTTCCTGGGACAGGCAATCAGCCCCAGCATTTT

size: few
V: TRBV27
length: 13
D: -
J: TRBJ2-3
CDR3: CASSLARRDTQYF
DNA: TGTGCCAGCAGTTTGGCCCGACGAGATACGCAGTATTTT

size: -
V: TRBV15
length: 14
D: -
J: TRBJ1-5
CDR3: CATSRGGARQPQHF
DNA: TGTGCCACCAGCAGAGGTGGCGCACGGCAGCCCCAGCATTTT

size: -
V: TRBV29-1
length: 14
D: -
J: TRBJ2-1
CDR3: CSVDLGPINNEQFF
DNA: TGCAGCGTTGATTTAGGGCCTATTAACAATGAGCAGTTCTTC

size: many
V: TRBV6-5
length: 17
D: -
J: TRBJ2-1
CDR3: CASSEDFAGSSYNEQFF
DNA: TGTGCCAGCAGTGAAGACTTCGCGGGGAGCTCCTACAATGAGCAGTTCTTC

size: few
V: TRBV5-1
length: 15
D: TRBD1
J: TRBJ1-1
CDR3: CASSRGTGGVTEAFF
DNA: TGCGCCAGCAGCAGAGGGACAGGGGGCGTTACTGAAGCTTTCTTT

size: -
V: TRBV28
length: 16
D: TRBD1
J: TRBJ1-5
CDR3: CASSSHRGAGNQPQHF
DNA: TGTGCCAGCAGTTCCCACAGGGGCGCGGGCAATCAGCCCCAGCATTTT

size: -
V: TRBV12-3/TRBV12-4
length: 14
D: -
J: TRBJ2-4
CDR3: CASSFSGLKNIQYF
DNA: TGTGCCAGCAGTTTTTCGGGACTCAAAAACATTCAGTACTTC

size: few
V: TRBV29-1
length: 14
D: -
J: TRBJ2-1
CDR3: CSVDWGLWRNEQFF
DNA: TGCAGCGTTGATTGGGGACTCTGGCGGAATGAGCAGTTCTTC

size: -
V: TRBV5-5
length: 15
D: -
J: TRBJ1-3
CDR3: CASSLDSHSGNTIYF
DNA: TGTGCCAGCAGCTTGGACAGCCACTCTGGAAACACCATATATTTT

size: -
V: TRBV2
length: 15
D: TRBD2
J: TRBJ2-5
CDR3: CASIMASGRRETQYF
DNA: TGTGCCAGCATTATGGCTAGCGGGAGGCGAGAGACCCAGTACTTC

size: few
V: TRBV25-1
length: 14
D: -
J: TRBJ1-1
CDR3: CASSVGVPDTEAFF
DNA: TGTGCCAGCAGTGTGGGGGTTCCGGACACTGAAGCTTTCTTT